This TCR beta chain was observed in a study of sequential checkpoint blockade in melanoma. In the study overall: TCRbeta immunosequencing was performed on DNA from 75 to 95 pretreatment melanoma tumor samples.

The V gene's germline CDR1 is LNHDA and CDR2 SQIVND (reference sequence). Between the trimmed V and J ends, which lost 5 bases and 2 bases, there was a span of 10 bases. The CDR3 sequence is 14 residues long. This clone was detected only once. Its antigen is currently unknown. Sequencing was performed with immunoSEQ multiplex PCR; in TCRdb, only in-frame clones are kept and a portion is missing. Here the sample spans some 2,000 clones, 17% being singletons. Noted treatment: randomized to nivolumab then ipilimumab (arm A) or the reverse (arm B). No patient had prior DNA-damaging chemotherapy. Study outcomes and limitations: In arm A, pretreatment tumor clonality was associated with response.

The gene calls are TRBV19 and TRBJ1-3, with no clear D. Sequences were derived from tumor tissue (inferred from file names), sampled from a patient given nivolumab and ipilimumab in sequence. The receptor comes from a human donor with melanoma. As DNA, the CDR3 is TGTGCCAGTAGTCCGACGTTCACTGGAAACACCATATATTTT. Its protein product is CASSPTFTGNTIYF.